This T cell receptor beta chain was retrieved from a study of CD8 T cells in Susac syndrome. Negative isolation yielded the CD8+ and CD4+ T cells, while FACS enriched the TEMRA cells. From germline, CDR1 is LGHNA and CDR2 YNFKEQ. The ends lost 0 bases at V and 6 bases at J; junction bases unmatched: 11. CDR3 length: 17 residues. Reverse transcription of 0.5 to 1 ug RNA was performed with random hexamers. TCRdb re-called the immunoSEQ multiplex PCR reads through MiXCR, storing one row per CDR3 protein. The sample lists approximately 210,000 distinct CDR3 sequences; approximately 95% were seen once. Input material: CD4+ T cells from PBMCs. The clonotype originates from a human donor with multiple sclerosis. This rearrangement joins TRBV4-2 to TRBJ2-3; 8 nucleotides line up with TRBD1. As DNA, the CDR3 is TGTGCCAGCAGCCAAGATCTAGCAGGACAGGGATCGGATACGCAGTATTTT. It yields the protein CASSQDLAGQGSDTQYF.